One sample yielded the 5 T cell receptor beta chains listed below, sequenced in a study of T cells in Graves' hyperthyroidism and ophthalmopathy. The CDR3 regions of TCR beta were amplified from RNA transcripts. The TCR CDR3 first-round RT-PCR relied on the HTBI primer set. Each CDR3 protein gets one entry after TCRdb re-called the multiplex PCR reads with MiXCR. The sample records hundreds of thousands of distinct CDR3 sequences, roughly 15% being singletons. Sequenced: blood. The receptors here all came from a woman aged 40 to 49 with Graves' ophthalmopathy.

This clonotype was counted at least ten times. J is TRBJ1-1 and V is TRBV20-1; D perhaps matches TRBD1 (6 bases). Trimming left V 0 bases short and J 1 base short, with 18 bases between. The CDR3 has 17 amino acids. Looked up from germline, CDR1 is DFQATT and CDR2 is SNEGSKA (reference sequence). CDR3 sequence reads: CSARDPFGGTRNTEAFF. The CDR3 DNA follows: TGCAGTGCTAGAGATCCCTTCGGAGGGACAAGGAACACTGAAGCTTTCTTT.

There are a few counts of this clonotype. The gene calls are TRBV4-1 and TRBJ2-6; D may be TRBD2 (6 bases). V was shortened by 4 bases and J by 3 bases, with 13 bases between the two germline ends. The CDR3 is 16 residues long. The germline CDR1 and CDR2 sequences are MGHRA and YSYEKL. CDR3 nucleotides: TGCGCCAGCAGCCTACTGGGGACTTTTGGGGCCAACGTCCTGACTTTC. Translation: CASSLLGTFGANVLTF.

The table lists this clonotype with many counts. V usage is TRBV7-3 and J usage is TRBJ2-5; no clear D. The germline V gene has CDR1 SGHTA and CDR2 FQGTGA. This CDR3 has 13 amino acids. Deletions cut 3 bases from V and 5 bases from J, with 10 bases between. In DNA form, the CDR3 reads TGTGCCAGCAGCTTCGTGTCTTCCGAGACCCAGTACTTC. Translated: CASSFVSSETQYF. The complete variable domain, with remaining parts taken from reference TRBV7-3 and TRBJ2-5, reads GAGVSQTPSNKVTEKGKYVELRCDPISGHTALYWYRQSLGQGPEFLIYFQGTGAADDSGLPNDRFFAVRPEGSVSTLKIQRTERGDSAVYLCASSFVSSETQYFGPGTRLLVL.

This clonotype showed up many times. The gene calls are TRBV7-6 and TRBJ2-5, with D unclear. Trimming took off 7 bases at V and 0 bases at J, with 18 bases between the two ends. The CDR3 is made up of 16 amino acids. CDR1 and CDR2 (germline): SGHVS, FNYEAQ. This CDR3 is CASTGRFGVHQETQYF. CDR3 in DNA: TGTGCCAGCACCGGGCGTTTTGGGGTCCACCAAGAGACCCAGTACTTC.

This chain links TRBV6-1 with TRBJ2-7; possibly TRBD1 for D (8 bases). The CDR3 is 15 residues long. In germline, CDR1 is MNHNS, CDR2 SASEGT. V gave up 6 bases and J gave up 2 bases, with 17 bases separating them. CDR3 loop: CASSAYTGGAYEQYF. CDR3 nucleotides: TGTGCCAGCAGCGCCTACACAGGGGGGGCCTACGAGCAGTACTTC.